The rows below give T cell receptor beta chains drawn from one sample of a study of TIL therapy for anti-PD-1-resistant metastatic lung cancer. Method: immunoSEQ multiplex PCR; TCRdb's copy keeps in-frame clones and lacks some. The sample holds about 59,000 clones, about 70% seen once. Sequencing used blood, obtained at baseline. Receptor source: a person aged 25-85 years with non-small cell lung cancer. Each CDR3 is given with its conserved first and last residue. A D gene is named only where the DNA matches it firmly. Size tells how often a clone was seen (once, few, many) or the class of an expanded clone, and some rows leave it out.

v_call,d_call,j_call,clone_size,cdr3_nt,cdr3_aa
TRBV7-6,NA,TRBJ1-5,NA,TGTGCCAGCAGCTTAGGACAGAGCGGCAATCAGCCCCAGCATTTT,CASSLGQSGNQPQHF
TRBV6-5,TRBD1,TRBJ2-7,NA,TGTGCCAGCAGTAGGGGACAGGGCGCCGAGCAGTACTTC,CASSRGQGAEQYF
TRBV11-3,NA,TRBJ2-7,NA,TGTGCCAGCAGCTTTGGTTCAGGGTATTACGAGCAGTACTTC,CASSFGSGYYEQYF
TRBV30,NA,TRBJ2-1,NA,TGTGCCTGGACCCCCTACACGGGGTCGGATGAGCAGTTCTTC,CAWTPYTGSDEQFF
TRBV11-3,NA,TRBJ1-1,NA,TGTGCCAGCAGTCTCAATGACGGGTCTGGGGCTTTCTTT,CASSLNDGSGAFF
TRBV5-6,TRBD2,TRBJ2-2,NA,TGTGCCAGCAGTCCAAGCGGGAGGGGACGCACCGGGGAGCTGTTTTTT,CASSPSGRGRTGELFF
TRBV4-3,TRBD2,TRBJ2-2,few,TGCGCCAGCAGCCGGGGACTAGCGGGAGGTAACACCGGGGAGCTGTTTTTT,CASSRGLAGGNTGELFF
TRBV4-3,NA,TRBJ2-7,NA,TGCGCCAGCAGCCAAGCACCCAGAGGGTTCAACGAGCAGTACTTC,CASSQAPRGFNEQYF
TRBV11-3,NA,TRBJ2-1,once,TGTGCCAGCAGCTTAGACCCAGCGGGTTACCCTTATGAGCAGTTCTTC,CASSLDPAGYPYEQFF
TRBV5-6,NA,TRBJ2-7,NA,TGTGCCAGCAGCTACCGGACTCGATCCTACGAGCAGTACTTC,CASSYRTRSYEQYF
TRBV11-3,NA,TRBJ2-1,NA,TGTGCCAGCAGCTCGCAGAGGGGACATAATGAGCAGTTCTTC,CASSSQRGHNEQFF
TRBV30,NA,TRBJ1-1,NA,TGTGCCTGGAGTGTATGGCGAAAGGGGGGGGACACTGAAGCTTTCTTT,CAWSVWRKGGDTEAFF
TRBV18,NA,TRBJ1-3,NA,TGTGCCAGCTCAGAAGACAGCCACTCTGGAAACACCATATATTTT,CASSEDSHSGNTIYF
TRBV2,TRBD1,TRBJ1-4,many,TGTGCCAGCTCTGGGACAGATAATGAAAAACTGTTTTTT,CASSGTDNEKLFF
TRBV19,TRBD1,TRBJ2-3,NA,TGTGCCAGTAGTATCATGACAGGGACAACTAGCACAGATACGCAGTATTTT,CASSIMTGTTSTDTQYF
TRBV4-3,NA,TRBJ1-2,NA,TGCGCCAGCAGCCAAGAGTGGCTGGGGAACTATGGCTACACCTTC,CASSQEWLGNYGYTF
TRBV25-1,TRBD1,TRBJ2-5,few,TGTGCCAGCCGCCCCTCCCCTGGACAGGGGGCCCTAGAGACCCAGTACTTC,CASRPSPGQGALETQYF
TRBV4-2,NA,TRBJ2-2,NA,TGTGCCAGCAGCCAAGTTGCCGGGGAGCTGTTTTTT,CASSQVAGELFF
TRBV11-2,TRBD1,TRBJ1-4,NA,TGTGCCAGCAGCTTAGTTCTAGCGACAGGGGATGACGAAAAACTGTTTTTT,CASSLVLATGDDEKLFF
TRBV29-1,TRBD1,TRBJ1-2,NA,TGCAGCGTAAAAGGACAGGGTCCTAACTATGGCTACACCTTC,CSVKGQGPNYGYTF
TRBV19,TRBD1,TRBJ1-5,NA,TGTGCCAGTAGCCCCGGGACAGGGGTCCGGTGGGAACAGCCCCAGCATTTT,CASSPGTGVRWEQPQHF
TRBV29-1,TRBD2,TRBJ2-3,NA,TGCAGCGTTGAACTTCGTAAGACTAGCGGCACAGATACGCAGTATTTT,CSVELRKTSGTDTQYF
TRBV7-3,TRBD2,TRBJ2-5,NA,TGTGCCAGCAGCTTTAGCGGGAGTCAAGAGACCCAGTACTTC,CASSFSGSQETQYF
TRBV6-5,NA,TRBJ1-3,NA,TGTGCCAGCAGTTTGACGGGGACAACTGGAAACACCATATATTTT,CASSLTGTTGNTIYF
TRBV7-2,NA,TRBJ1-2,NA,TGTGCCAGCAGCTTATCCCCCCGAAACGGATATGGCTACACCTTC,CASSLSPRNGYGYTF
TRBV27,NA,TRBJ1-4,NA,TGTGCCAGCAGTTTAGATGGAAGAGAGAATGAAAAACTGTTTTTT,CASSLDGRENEKLFF
TRBV5-1,NA,TRBJ1-1,NA,TGCGCCAGCAGCTTGGAGGGCCTTAAGGGGACTGAAGCTTTCTTT,CASSLEGLKGTEAFF
TRBV9,NA,TRBJ2-7,NA,TGTGCCAGCAGCCCTAAGGCGAGTCCGGGGTACGAGCAGTACTTC,CASSPKASPGYEQYF
TRBV10-3,NA,TRBJ1-1,NA,TGTGCCATCAGTGACTTTGGGGTGACTGAAGCTTTCTTT,CAISDFGVTEAFF
TRBV5-6,NA,TRBJ2-2,NA,TGTGCCAGCAGCCCCCGGGACAAGAACACCGGGGAGCTGTTTTTT,CASSPRDKNTGELFF
TRBV12-5,NA,TRBJ2-5,NA,TGTGCTAGTGGTTTGCCGTACCAAGAGACCCAGTACTTC,CASGLPYQETQYF
TRBV2,NA,TRBJ1-4,few,TGTGCCAGCAAGGGGGATTGGGTAAAACTGTTTTTT,CASKGDWVKLFF
TRBV6-5,NA,TRBJ1-3,NA,TGTGCCAGCAGCCAGTCAGGGGTTGGAAACACCATATATTTT,CASSQSGVGNTIYF
TRBV4-3,TRBD1,TRBJ2-6,few,TGCGCCAGCAGCCAGACAGGGGGAGGTGGGGCCAACGTCCTGACTTTC,CASSQTGGGGANVLTF
TRBV4-3,NA,TRBJ1-1,NA,TGCGCCAGCAGCCGAGTGACAGGACTTAACACTGAAGCTTTCTTT,CASSRVTGLNTEAFF
TRBV28,NA,TRBJ2-7,NA,TGTGCCAGCAGACTTGGGACCATGTACGAGCAGTACTTC,CASRLGTMYEQYF
TRBV30,NA,TRBJ2-7,NA,TGTGCCTGGAGTGCCCCCCGACTGGCCTACGAGCAGTACTTC,CAWSAPRLAYEQYF
TRBV7-9,TRBD1,TRBJ1-3,NA,TGTGCCAGCAGCAAGACAGGGATTGGAAACACCATATATTTT,CASSKTGIGNTIYF
TRBV4-3,NA,TRBJ2-1,NA,TGCGCCAGCAGCCAAGACTGGGGCGGCCTGGGTGAGCAGTTCTTC,CASSQDWGGLGEQFF
TRBV4-2,NA,TRBJ2-7,NA,TGTGCCAGCAGCTTACACAAACAGGGAACAGGCGAGCAGTACTTC,CASSLHKQGTGEQYF
TRBV18,TRBD2,TRBJ2-1,NA,TGTGCCAGCTCATCTAGCGGGAGGTTCCCCTACAATGAGCAGTTCTTC,CASSSSGRFPYNEQFF
TRBV27,NA,TRBJ2-2,once,TGTGCCAGCAGAGGCAGCCACACCGGGGAGCTGTTTTTT,CASRGSHTGELFF
TRBV6-5,NA,TRBJ1-1,NA,TGTGCCAGCAGAAGGGGATTGGGGAACACTGAAGCTTTCTTT,CASRRGLGNTEAFF
TRBV19,NA,TRBJ2-2,NA,TGTGCCAGTAGTATACTCACACAGGGCAACGGGGAGCTGTTTTTT,CASSILTQGNGELFF
TRBV7-6,NA,TRBJ2-3,NA,TGTGCCAGCAGCTTACCGTCCGAGGGGGGGACAGATACGCAGTATTTT,CASSLPSEGGTDTQYF
TRBV27,TRBD2,TRBJ2-3,NA,TGTGCCAGCAGTTTATTTCGAATCAGCGGGGGGTTGGATACGCAGTATTTT,CASSLFRISGGLDTQYF
TRBV28,TRBD2,TRBJ2-7,few,TGTGCCAGCAGTAGCCCGGGACTAGCGGGGGGCGCCATCTACGAGCAGTACTTC,CASSSPGLAGGAIYEQYF
TRBV6-6,TRBD1,TRBJ1-2,NA,TGTGCCAGCAGCCGGGGACAGGGGAACTATGGCTACACCTTC,CASSRGQGNYGYTF
TRBV7-2,NA,TRBJ1-4,few,TGTGCCAGCAGCCGATATCAGGGTCCCGCTTATGAAAAACTGTTTTTT,CASSRYQGPAYEKLFF
TRBV9,TRBD1,TRBJ1-2,few,TGTGCCAGCAGCGCCAGAGGGACAGGGGGCCTCTATGGCTACACCTTC,CASSARGTGGLYGYTF
TRBV9,NA,TRBJ1-1,NA,TGTGCCAGCAGCGCCACCTCAGGGTTCACTGAAGCTTTCTTT,CASSATSGFTEAFF
TRBV5-1,TRBD2,TRBJ2-5,NA,TGCGCCAGCAGCCCTTTGGGGGGGGAGACGGCCCAGTACTTC,CASSPLGGETAQYF
TRBV5-1,TRBD1,TRBJ1-4,NA,TGCGCCAGCAGCTTGGCCCTCGACAGGGGGCGTGAAAAACTGTTTTTT,CASSLALDRGREKLFF